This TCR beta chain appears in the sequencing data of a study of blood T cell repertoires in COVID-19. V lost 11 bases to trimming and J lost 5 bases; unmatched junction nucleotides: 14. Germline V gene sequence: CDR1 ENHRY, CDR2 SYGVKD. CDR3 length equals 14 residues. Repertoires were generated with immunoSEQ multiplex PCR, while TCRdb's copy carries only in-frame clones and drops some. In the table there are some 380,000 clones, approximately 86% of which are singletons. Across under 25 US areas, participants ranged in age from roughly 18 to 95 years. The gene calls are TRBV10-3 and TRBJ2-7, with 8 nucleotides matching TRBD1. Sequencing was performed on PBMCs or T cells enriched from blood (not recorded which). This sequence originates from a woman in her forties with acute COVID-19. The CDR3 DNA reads TGTGCCGTATCGCAGGGGGCGCAAGTAAACGAGCAGTACTTC. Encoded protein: CAVSQGAQVNEQYF.